These 16 T cell receptor beta chains were all obtained from the same sample, sequenced in a study of spatial heterogeneity in lung cancer. Indicated time point: sample taken at primary tumor resection. Extraction of whole RNA from tumor, nontumor lung or frozen PBMC preceded unsorted sequencing. TCRdb called the 5' RACE reads again in MiXCR, with one record for every CDR3 protein. The sample contains roughly 48,000 distinct CDR3 sequences, about 5.8% of which appear only once. Sequenced material: PBMCs, taken at surgery. These TCRs come from a male donor with early-stage non-small cell lung cancer.

The chain couples TRBV11-2 to TRBJ2-1; 7 bases fit TRBD2. The CDR3 loop spans 21 amino acids. Germline V gene data show CDR1 as SGHAT and CDR2 as FQNNGV. V was pared by 3 bases and J by 1 base, with 21 bases of the junction left unmatched. CDR3 nucleotides: TGTGCCAGCAGCTTCCAGCTAGCGGCAGCAGGAGGTCCGTCATCCTACAATGAGCAGTTCTTC. Protein sequence: CASSFQLAAAGGPSSYNEQFF.

In its sample, this clonotype was seen many times. The chain is built from TRBV7-9 and TRBJ1-2; D unresolved. This CDR3 has 16 amino acids. V shed 5 bases and J shed 4 bases, with 20 bases lying between them. Germline assignment: CDR1 SEHNR and CDR2 FQNEAQ (reference sequence). The CDR3 nucleotides read TGTGCCAGCAGCGGAAACGTCGGGGTTACCCCCTATGGCTACACCTTC. This translates into CASSGNVGVTPYGYTF.

This clonotype has ten or more counts. The chain carries TRBV5-1 and TRBJ1-1; D is perhaps TRBD1 (5 bases). The CDR3 spans 14 residues. Germline CDR1 and CDR2: SGHRS and YFSETQ. Trimming shortened V by 0 bases and J by 7 bases, and 13 bases separated the two germline ends. The CDR3 sequence: CASSLGPEGSEAFF. The CDR3 DNA follows: TGCGCCAGCAGCTTGGGTCCGGAGGGGAGTGAAGCTTTCTTT.

This clonotype was counted at least ten times. The chain carries TRBV5-4 and TRBJ1-6; D possibly corresponds to TRBD1 (6 bases). The CDR3 length is 13 residues. Trimming left V 0 bases short and J 10 bases short, with 8 bases between. The germline gives CDR1 SGHNT, CDR2 YYREEE (reference sequence). The CDR3 nucleotides are TGTGCCAGCAGCTTGGAGGGGGGGTCACCCCTCCACTTT. The encoded protein is CASSLEGGSPLHF.

This clonotype occurred many times. This chain links TRBV4-3 with TRBJ2-7, with D possibly TRBD1 on 6 matching bases. Between the trimmed V and J ends, which lost 8 bases and 3 bases, there was a span of 14 bases. CDR3 size: 13 residues. CDR1 LGHNA and CDR2 YSLEER come from the germline V gene. CDR3 bases: TGCGCCAGCTCGAGACAGGTCGGCTACGAGCAGTACTTC. Translated, it gives CASSRQVGYEQYF.

This clonotype has ten or more counts. The rearrangement links TRBV4-1 to TRBJ2-7; TRBD2 agrees at 7 bases. The V gene's germline CDR1 is MGHRA and CDR2 YSYEKL. The length of the CDR3 is 20 residues. V shed 4 bases and J 5 bases; nucleotides not matched to a gene: 26. Here the CDR3 DNA reads TGCGCCAGCAGCCCTCAGGCCCCCACTTGGTCTAGCGGTGCAGGAGACGAGCAGTACTTC. It translates to CASSPQAPTWSSGAGDEQYF.

This clonotype was detected ten times or more. The chain couples TRBV5-6 to TRBJ2-7; unclear D gene. The CDR3 loop spans 14 amino acids. The V and J ends lost 0 bases and 4 bases respectively, with 11 bases between them. Germline V CDR1 and CDR2: SGHDT, YYEEEE. The CDR3 bases are TGTGCCAGCAGCTTGGCCCCATGGTGGTACGAGCAGTACTTC. This gives the protein CASSLAPWWYEQYF.

This clonotype appeared many times. The rearrangement links TRBV6-2 or TRBV6-3 to TRBJ1-5, with D hard to call. From germline, CDR1 is MNHEY and CDR2 SVGEGT. V was cut by 5 bases and J by 5 bases, with 7 bases left in between. CDR3 length: 12 residues. CDR3 nucleotides: TGTGCCAGCAGTCCGAGGGATCAGCCCCAGCATTTT. Its translation is CASSPRDQPQHF.

This clonotype was seen repeatedly, ten times or more. The chain employs TRBV7-6 and TRBJ1-1; 8 bases align to TRBD1. V lost 5 bases to trimming and J lost 5 bases; unmatched junction nucleotides: 4. The CDR3 spans 13 residues. CDR1 is SGHVS, CDR2 FNYEAQ, per germline. CDR3 DNA: TGTGCCAGCAGCCGTTGGACAGGGACTGAAGCTTTCTTT. Translated: CASSRWTGTEAFF.

There are many counts of this clonotype. V gene TRBV5-1 combines with J gene TRBJ1-2, with TRBD1 as a possible D gene (5 bases). Germline lookup yields CDR1 SGHRS and CDR2 YFSETQ. CDR3 size: 13 residues. Trimming took off 2 bases at V and 6 bases at J, with 11 bases between the two ends. The CDR3 region has the DNA TGCGCCAGCAGCTTAGGGACGGACGATGGCTACACCTTC. It encodes CASSLGTDDGYTF.

This clonotype was seen repeatedly, ten times or more. V gene TRBV5-1 combines with J gene TRBJ2-7; TRBD2 matches at 7 bases. The J segment lost 3 bases and the V segment lost 0 bases, leaving 0 bases of the junction unmatched. The CDR3 consists of 13 residues. The germline gives CDR1 SGHRS, CDR2 YFSETQ. The CDR3 nucleotides read TGCGCCAGCAGCTTGGGCGGGGGCTACGAGCAGTACTTC. It yields the protein CASSLGGGYEQYF. The full variable domain, rest sourced from reference TRBV5-1 and TRBJ2-7, is KAGVTQTPRYLIKTRGQQVTLSCSPISGHRSVSWYQQTPGQGLQFLFEYFSETQRNKGNFPGRFSGRQFSNSRSEMNVSTLELGDSALYLCASSLGGGYEQYFGPGTRLTVT.

This clonotype was counted at least ten times. The rearrangement links TRBV19 to TRBJ2-7, with D perhaps matching TRBD1 (6 bases). V shed 5 bases and J shed 0 bases, with 17 bases lying between them. This CDR3 has 16 amino acids. CDR1 and CDR2 from the germline V gene are LNHDA and SQIVND (reference sequence). The CDR3 is CASSPATTGPSYEQYF. As DNA, the CDR3 is TGTGCCAGTAGTCCGGCTACCACAGGGCCCTCCTACGAGCAGTACTTC.

The table lists this clonotype with many counts. This chain links TRBV6-5 with TRBJ1-5; D might be TRBD1 (6 bases). Germline V gene data show CDR1 as MNHEY and CDR2 as SVGAGI. The CDR3 covers 14 residues. V was pared by 5 bases and J by 4 bases, with 12 bases between. CDR3 nucleotide sequence: TGTGCCAGCAGTGCGAGTCAGGGGAATCAGCCCCAGCATTTT. It codes for CASSASQGNQPQHF.

This clonotype was found many times. The genes are TRBV19 and TRBJ1-2; tentatively, D is TRBD1 (6 bases). The CDR3 is made up of 14 amino acids. V gave up 3 bases and J gave up 4 bases, with 12 bases separating them. The germline V gene has CDR1 LNHDA and CDR2 SQIVND (reference sequence). The CDR3 loop reads CASSIRDKLYGYTF. The DNA for the CDR3 is TGTGCCAGTAGTATCCGGGACAAACTCTATGGCTACACCTTC.

This clonotype occurred many times. The rearrangement joins TRBV20-1 to TRBJ1-5, with no clear D. CDR1 DFQATT and CDR2 SNEGSKA come from the germline V gene (reference sequence). CDR3 length: 13 residues. The V end lost 4 bases, the J end lost 0 bases, and 7 bases lay between the germline ends. CDR3 sequence (DNA): TGCAGTGCTATTGCGGGTAGCAATCAGCCCCAGCATTTT. Translation gives CSAIAGSNQPQHF.

This clonotype was counted only a few times. The chain links TRBV7-2 to TRBJ1-2; no firm D call. Germline values: CDR1 SGHTA, CDR2 FQGNSA. The V end was cut by 6 bases, the J end by 4 bases, with 21 bases between. CDR3 size: 16 residues. CDR3 sequence reads: CASSPPGQVSLYGYTF. The CDR3 region has the DNA TGTGCCAGCAGTCCCCCGGGCCAAGTCTCCCTCTATGGCTACACCTTC.